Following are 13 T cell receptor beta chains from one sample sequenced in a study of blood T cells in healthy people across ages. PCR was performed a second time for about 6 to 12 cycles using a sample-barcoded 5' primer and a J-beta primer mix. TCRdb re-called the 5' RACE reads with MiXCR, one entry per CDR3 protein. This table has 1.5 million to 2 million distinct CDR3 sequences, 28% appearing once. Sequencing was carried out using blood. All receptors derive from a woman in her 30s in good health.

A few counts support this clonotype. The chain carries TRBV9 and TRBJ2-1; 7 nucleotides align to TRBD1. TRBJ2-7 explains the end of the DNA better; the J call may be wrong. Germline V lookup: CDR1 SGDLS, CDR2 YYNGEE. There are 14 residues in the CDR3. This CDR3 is CASSVARGYNEQYF. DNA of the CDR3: TGTGCCAGCAGCGTAGCCAGGGGGTACAATGAGCAGTACTTC.

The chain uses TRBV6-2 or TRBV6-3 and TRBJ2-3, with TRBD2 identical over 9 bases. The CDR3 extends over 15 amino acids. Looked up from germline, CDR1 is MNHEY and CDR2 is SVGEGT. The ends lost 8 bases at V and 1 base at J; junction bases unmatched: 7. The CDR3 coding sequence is TGTGCCAGCTCCCTAGCGGGGTACTGCACAGATACGCAGTATTTT. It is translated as CASSLAGYCTDTQYF.

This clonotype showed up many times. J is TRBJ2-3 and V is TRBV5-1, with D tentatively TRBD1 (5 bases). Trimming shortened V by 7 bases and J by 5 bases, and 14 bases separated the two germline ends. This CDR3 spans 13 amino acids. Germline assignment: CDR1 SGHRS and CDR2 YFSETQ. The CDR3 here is CASFPYQGDTQYF. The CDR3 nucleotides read TGCGCCAGCTTCCCGTATCAGGGAGATACGCAGTATTTT.

CDR3 sequence reads: CASRPIAGASTDTQYF. In nucleotides, the CDR3 is TGCGCCAGCAGACCGATAGCGGGGGCTTCAACAGATACGCAGTATTTT. The chain uses TRBV5-1 and TRBJ2-3; 9 nucleotides agree with TRBD2. Per the germline V gene, CDR1 is SGHRS and CDR2 is YFSETQ. V lost 5 bases, J lost 3 bases, and 10 bases stayed unmatched. CDR3 length: 16 amino acids.

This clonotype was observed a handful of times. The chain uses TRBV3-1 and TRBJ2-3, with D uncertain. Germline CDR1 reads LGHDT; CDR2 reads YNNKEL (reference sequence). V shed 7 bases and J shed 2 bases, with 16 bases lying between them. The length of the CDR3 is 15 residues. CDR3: CASTPSNPSTDTQYF. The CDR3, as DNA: TGTGCCAGCACCCCGTCTAACCCCTCCACAGATACGCAGTATTTT.

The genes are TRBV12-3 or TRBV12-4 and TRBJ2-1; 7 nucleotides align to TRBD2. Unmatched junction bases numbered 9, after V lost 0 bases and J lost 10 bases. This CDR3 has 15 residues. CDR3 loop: CASSLALQRGGEQFF. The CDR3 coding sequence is TGTGCCAGCAGTTTAGCCCTCCAGCGGGGTGGCGAGCAGTTCTTC.

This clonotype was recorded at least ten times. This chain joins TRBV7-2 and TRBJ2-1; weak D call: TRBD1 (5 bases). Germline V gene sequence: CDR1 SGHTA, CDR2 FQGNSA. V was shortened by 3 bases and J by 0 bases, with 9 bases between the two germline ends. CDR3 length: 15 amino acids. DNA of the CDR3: TGTGCCAGCAGCTTTCGACAGAGCTCCTACAATGAGCAGTTCTTC. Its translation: CASSFRQSSYNEQFF.

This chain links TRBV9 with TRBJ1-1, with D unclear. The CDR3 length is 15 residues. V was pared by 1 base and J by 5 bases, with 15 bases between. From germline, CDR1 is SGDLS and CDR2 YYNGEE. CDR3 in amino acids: CASSVSVGERTEAFF. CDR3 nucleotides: TGTGCCAGCAGCGTATCAGTCGGAGAACGTACTGAAGCTTTCTTT. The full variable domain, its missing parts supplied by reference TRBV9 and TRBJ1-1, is DSGVTQTPKHLITATGQRVTLRCSPRSGDLSVYWYQQSLDQGLQFLIQYYNGEERAKGNILERFSAQQFPDLHSELNLSSLELGDSALYFCASSVSVGERTEAFFGQGTRLTVV.

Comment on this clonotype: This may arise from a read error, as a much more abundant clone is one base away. This CDR3 reads CACTLAGSSDTQYF. DNA of the CDR3: TGTGCCTGCACCTTAGCGGGAAGTTCAGATACGCAGTATTTT. The genes are TRBV7-2 and TRBJ2-3; 8 positions match TRBD2. The germline V gene encodes CDR1 SGHTA and CDR2 FQGNSA. The CDR3 is 14 residues long. V lost 11 bases to trimming and J lost 4 bases; unmatched junction nucleotides: 11. Drawing the rest from reference TRBV7-2 and TRBJ2-3, the complete variable domain is GAGVSQSPSNKVTEKGKDVELRCDPISGHTALYWYRQSLGQGLEFLIYFQGNSAPDKSGLPSDRFSAERTGGSVSTLTIQRTQQEDSAVYLCACTLAGSSDTQYFGPGTRLTVL.

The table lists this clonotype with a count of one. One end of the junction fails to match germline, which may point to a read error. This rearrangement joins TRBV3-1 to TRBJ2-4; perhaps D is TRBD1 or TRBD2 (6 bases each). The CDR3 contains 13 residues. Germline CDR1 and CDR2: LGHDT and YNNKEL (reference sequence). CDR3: CASSQAGGGIQYF. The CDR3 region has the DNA TGTGCCAGCAGTCAAGCTGGAGGGGGCATTCAGTACTTC.

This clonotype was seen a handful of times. The CDR3: CASSLADTGELFF. In DNA form, the CDR3 reads TGCGCCAGCAGCTTGGCGGACACCGGGGAGCTGTTTTTT. The rearrangement links TRBV5-1 to TRBJ2-2; D unresolved. There are 13 residues in the CDR3. Deletions cut 0 bases from V and 3 bases from J, with 3 bases between. The V gene's germline CDR1 is SGHRS and CDR2 YFSETQ.

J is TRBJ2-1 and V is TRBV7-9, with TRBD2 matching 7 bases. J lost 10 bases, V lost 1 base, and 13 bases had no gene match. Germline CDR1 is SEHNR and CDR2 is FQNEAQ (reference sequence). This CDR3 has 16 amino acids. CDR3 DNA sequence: TGTGCCAGCAGCTTAGGGTCTTCTCAAGCGGGATACGAGCAGTTCTTC. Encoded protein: CASSLGSSQAGYEQFF.

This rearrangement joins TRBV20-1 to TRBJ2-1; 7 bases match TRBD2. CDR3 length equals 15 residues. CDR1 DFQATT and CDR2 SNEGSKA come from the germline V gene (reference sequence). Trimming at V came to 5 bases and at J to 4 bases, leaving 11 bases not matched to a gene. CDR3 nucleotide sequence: TGCAGTGCTCATCCCTTTGGGGGGGGGTACAATGAGCAGTTCTTC. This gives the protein CSAHPFGGGYNEQFF.